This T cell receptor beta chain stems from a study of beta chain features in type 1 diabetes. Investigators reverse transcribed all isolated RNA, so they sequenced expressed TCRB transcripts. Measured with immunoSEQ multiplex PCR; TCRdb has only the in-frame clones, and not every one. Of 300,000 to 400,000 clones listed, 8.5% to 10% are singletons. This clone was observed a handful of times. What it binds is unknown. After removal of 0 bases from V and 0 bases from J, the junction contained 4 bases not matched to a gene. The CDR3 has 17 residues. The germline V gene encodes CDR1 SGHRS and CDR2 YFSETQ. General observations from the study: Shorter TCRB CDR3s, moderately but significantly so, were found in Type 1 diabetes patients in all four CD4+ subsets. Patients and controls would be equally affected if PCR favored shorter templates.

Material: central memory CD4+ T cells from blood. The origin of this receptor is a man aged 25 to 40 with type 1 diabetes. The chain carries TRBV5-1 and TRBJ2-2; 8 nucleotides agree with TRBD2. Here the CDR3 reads CASSLDGAGANTGELFF. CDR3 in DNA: TGCGCCAGCAGCTTGGATGGAGCGGGGGCGAACACCGGGGAGCTGTTTTTT.